This T cell receptor beta chain was sequenced during a study of T cells in Graves' hyperthyroidism and ophthalmopathy. CDR3 length: 12 amino acids. V was pared by 5 bases and J by 5 bases, with 5 bases of the junction left unmatched. The germline V gene has CDR1 SQVTM and CDR2 ANQGSEA. The investigators amplified TCR beta CDR3 regions from RNA transcripts. Primed by the HTBI set, a first-round RT-PCR was run on the TCR CDR3. TCRdb re-derived calls from the multiplex PCR reads in MiXCR, one entry per CDR3 protein. The sample shows about 770,000 distinct CDR3 sequences, approximately 18% of them seen only once. This clonotype was seen a few times.

This rearrangement joins TRBV29-1 to TRBJ1-2; 7 nucleotides match TRBD1. The sequenced material came from blood. The TCR was taken from a woman between 45 and 60 years old with Graves' hyperthyroidism that later progressed to Graves' ophthalmopathy. The CDR3 nucleotides are TGCAGCGTTCATTCGGGACAGTATGGCTACACCTTC. It specifies CSVHSGQYGYTF. Drawing the rest from reference TRBV29-1 and TRBJ1-2, the complete variable domain is SAVISQKPSRDICQRGTSLTIQCQVDSQVTMMFWYRQQPGQSLTLIATANQGSEATYESGFVIDKFPISRPNLTFSTLTVSNMSPEDSSIYLCSVHSGQYGYTFGSGTRLTVV.